A single sample is the source of the 12 T cell receptor beta chains below, sequenced in a study of technical replicates of blood from a handful of donors (dated by TCRdb to the late 2010s). The method behind the library was the immunoSEQ multiplex PCR assay. Imported from immuneACCESS, the table was reduced by TCRdb to in-frame sequences with V and J called. These copies leave out some clones; in studies compared against another copy, an unresolved V gene accounts for under half, and the cause of the remainder is not known. The sample includes fewer than 70,000 clones, with more than 70% observed a single time. The top ten hold 5.6% of the sample. Sequenced input: PBMCs. The receptors were sampled from a human donor in good health. Some clones in this sample may be carry-over from other donors' samples.

The chain employs TRBV7-2 and TRBJ2-1; 8 nucleotides align to TRBD2. Germline V gene lookup returns CDR1 SGHTA and CDR2 FQGNSA. The junction had 4 bases not matched to a gene; V was cut back by 6 bases and J by 0 bases. This CDR3 has 15 residues. As DNA, the CDR3 is TGTGCCAGCAGAATAGCGGGGAGCTCCTACAATGAGCAGTTCTTC. This gives the protein CASRIAGSSYNEQFF.

The rearrangement links TRBV2 to TRBJ1-6, with a tentative D call TRBD1 (5 bases). Trimming left V 6 bases short and J 7 bases short, with 10 bases between. CDR1 and CDR2 from the germline V gene are SNHLY and FYNNEI. The CDR3 covers 13 residues. The CDR3 DNA follows: TGTGCCAGCAGGGGCAGGGAAAATTCACCCCTCCACTTT. The encoded protein is CASRGRENSPLHF.

The CDR3 DNA sequence: TGTGCCAGCAGCCCGGGTGGTTTCTCTGCCTACGAGCAGTACTTC. This gives the protein CASSPGGFSAYEQYF. V and J are TRBV7-9 and TRBJ2-7; D is unresolved. The V gene lost 5 bases and the J gene lost 2 bases, with 16 bases spanning the gap. The CDR3 is 15 amino acids. Germline-derived CDR1 and CDR2 are SEHNR and FQNEAQ (reference sequence).

The CDR3 region has the DNA TGTGCCAGCAGCCGTGACGAGGCCGGCTCCTACGAGCAGTACTTC. Its protein product is CASSRDEAGSYEQYF. The rearrangement joins TRBV7-9 to TRBJ2-7; D call uncertain. Germline V gene data show CDR1 as SEHNR and CDR2 as FQNEAQ (reference sequence). Trimming removed 5 bases from V and 0 bases from J, with 14 bases in between. This CDR3 is built from 15 residues.

The rearrangement uses TRBV6-4 and TRBJ2-3, with D perhaps matching TRBD1 (5 bases). CDR1 is MRHNA and CDR2 is SNTAGT in the germline V gene. CDR3 size: 14 residues. Between the trimmed V and J ends, which lost 3 bases and 2 bases, there was a span of 9 bases. The CDR3 bases are TGTGCCAGCAGTGATAAGGGGTCCACAGATACGCAGTATTTT. Encoded protein: CASSDKGSTDTQYF.

The chain employs TRBV30 and TRBJ2-1; tentatively, D is TRBD2 (5 bases). The V gene lost 3 bases and the J gene lost 7 bases, with 13 bases spanning the gap. The germline V gene encodes CDR1 GTSNPN and CDR2 SVGIG (reference sequence). The CDR3 is 13 residues long. The CDR3 DNA follows: TGTGCCTGGAGCGATGGACTTCTTAATGAGCAGTTCTTC. Residues: CAWSDGLLNEQFF.

J is TRBJ1-2 and V is TRBV4-1; weak D call: TRBD1 (5 bases). The CDR3 totals 13 residues. CDR1 MGHRA and CDR2 YSYEKL come from the germline V gene. Trimming shortened V by 1 base and J by 8 bases, and 11 bases separated the two germline ends. CDR3 DNA sequence: TGCGCCAGCAGCCAAGCTGGAGGGGAAGGCTACACCTTC. Protein: CASSQAGGEGYTF.

The CDR3 region has the DNA TGTGCCAGCAGTCTCACGGACAGGGACTCCTACGAGCAGTACTTC. Translating gives CASSLTDRDSYEQYF. The chain carries TRBV28 and TRBJ2-7; 8 bases are shared with TRBD1. The length of the CDR3 is 15 residues. Germline V gene data show CDR1 as MDHEN and CDR2 as SYDVKM. V was clipped by 5 bases and J by 0 bases; unmatched bases: 6.

The chain has TRBV27 and TRBJ1-1; D gene unclear. V shed 3 bases and J shed 2 bases, with 7 bases lying between them. The CDR3 has 13 amino acids. CDR1 is MNHEY, CDR2 SMNVEV, per germline (reference sequence). In DNA, the CDR3 is TGTGCCAGCAGTTTGCGGAGAAACACTGAAGCTTTCTTT. Translation: CASSLRRNTEAFF.

This chain links TRBV2 with TRBJ1-2; tentatively, D is TRBD1 (5 bases). CDR1 and CDR2 from the germline V gene are SNHLY and FYNNEI. Trimming pared 4 bases from V and 7 bases from J, leaving 16 bases between. The CDR3 totals 14 residues. The CDR3 DNA reads TGTGCCAGCAGTGGGGAAGTCGGCAGGGCTGGCTACACCTTC. This codes for CASSGEVGRAGYTF.

This clone occurred a few times. The J gene is TRBJ1-2, the V gene TRBV6-5, with D uncertain. Germline V gene sequence: CDR1 MNHEY, CDR2 SVGAGI. V was clipped by 4 bases and J by 2 bases, with 5 bases between them. The CDR3 contains 12 residues. DNA for the CDR3: TGTGCCAGCAGTTCGGGAAACTATGGCTACACCTTC. Translating gives CASSSGNYGYTF.

The V gene is TRBV30, the J gene TRBJ1-5; D call uncertain. There are 13 residues in the CDR3. Trimming pared 0 bases from V and 2 bases from J, leaving 5 bases between. Germline values: CDR1 GTSNPN, CDR2 SVGIG (reference sequence). Written as DNA, the CDR3 is TGTGCCTGGAGTGTACGGGGCAATCAGCCCCAGCATTTT. Its protein product is CAWSVRGNQPQHF.